The sequence of this T cell receptor (beta chain) was determined in a study of blood T cells in healthy people across ages. The V gene lost 2 bases and the J gene lost 5 bases, with 13 bases spanning the gap. CDR3 length equals 14 residues. Germline V gene lookup returns CDR1 MNHEY and CDR2 SMNVEV (reference sequence). A second PCR of roughly 7 to 11 cycles used a sample-barcoded 5' primer and a J-beta primer mix. In TCRdb, the 5' RACE reads were re-called with MiXCR into one record per CDR3 protein. The table shows about 1.6 million distinct CDR3 sequences, with almost 35% occurring only once. Healthy Caucasian individuals from Russia aged 6 to 90 were enrolled as donors. Each sample yielded at least 6.5 million isolated PBMCs.

This receptor was taken from a woman younger than 45 in good health. The specimen was blood. The rearrangement links TRBV27 to TRBJ2-7, with D possibly being TRBD1 or TRBD2 (5 bases each). CDR3 in DNA: TGTGCCAGCAGTTTACGAGGCTTGGGGGACGAGCAGTACTTC. Encoded protein: CASSLRGLGDEQYF.